This T cell receptor (beta chain) appears in the sequencing data of a study of blood T cell repertoires in COVID-19. Study details: There were acute and convalescent COVID-19 samples, and they came from the United States, Italy and Spain.

This table comes from immunoSEQ multiplex PCR, and its TCRdb copy is limited to in-frame clones, with some not included. Among 300,000 to 350,000 clones listed, about nine tenths were seen once. Participants came from roughly 24 US areas, aged about 18 to 95 years. Cohort 3 recovery required two negative PCRs, clearance, or symptom resolution. Sequenced input: PBMCs or T cells enriched from blood (not recorded which). The receptor was derived from a woman younger than 45 who had recovered from COVID-19.

The CDR3 DNA sequence: TGTGCCAGCAGTTTAGAGGTTAGCTTCTACAATGAGCAGTTCTTC. Translation gives CASSLEVSFYNEQFF. J is TRBJ2-1 and V is TRBV27; D unclear. CDR1 and CDR2 from the germline V gene are MNHEY and SMNVEV (reference sequence). This CDR3 spans 15 amino acids. V shed 2 bases and J shed 3 bases, with 11 bases lying between them.